Sequencing of this T cell receptor delta chain was carried out in a study of gamma delta lymphoproliferative disorders and STAT genes. Study conclusions and caveats: Nearly all major patient gamma and delta clonotypes were public.

Sequencing used genomic DNA taken from PBMCs of patients and controls. TCRdb re-analyzed the multiplex PCR reads via CATT. The profile covers about 880 delta-chain clones, with 1.5% to 2% appearing a single time and over 65% taken by the ten largest. This clone appeared many times. Its antigen is currently unknown. The protein recorded in TCRdb matches a much larger clone and deviates from this DNA's translation at residue 8, suggesting a read error; the protein here is obtained by translating the DNA. Germline V gives CDR1 GEAIGNYY, CDR2 EKD. V lost 1 base to trimming and J lost 0 bases, with 20 bases between them. The CDR3 is 18 residues long.

This receptor was obtained from a human donor in good health. The sample comprised blood. The chain links TRDV2 to TRDJ1; perhaps TRDD3 as D (7 bases). The CDR3 region is CACDTPFPGGIDTDKLIF. CDR3 in DNA: TGTGCCTGTGACACTCCCTTCCCTGGGGGGATTGACACCGATAAACTCATCTTT.